Listed below are T cell receptor beta chains from one sample, sequenced in a study of T cell responses to AZD1222 COVID-19 vaccine. Sequenced by immunoSEQ multiplex PCR; TCRdb stores in-frame clones only, minus some. The sample carries about 80,000 clones, 91% recorded once. The sequences come from peripheral blood, collected 28 days after the second AZD1222 dose. These receptors originate from an adult who received the AZD1222 COVID-19 vaccine. CDR3s include the opening cysteine and the closing phenylalanine or tryptophan. Fields, in order: V gene, clone size, D gene, CDR3 length, J gene, CDR3 DNA, CDR3 protein. D genes are given only for firm matches. Rows may omit the clone size; those that give it use once, few, many or a size class.

TRBV2	-	TRBD2	15	TRBJ2-1	TGTGCCAGCAGGCAAGGACTAGCGGGGGTCTATGAGCAGTTCTTC	CASRQGLAGVYEQFF
TRBV5-6	-	-	13	TRBJ2-2	TGTGCCAGCAGCACCCAGGGGCCCGGGGAGCTGTTTTTT	CASSTQGPGELFF
TRBV7-2	-	-	14	TRBJ2-7	TGTGCCAGCAGGAGCTGGGCGGCCTCCTACGAGCAGTACTTC	CASRSWAASYEQYF
TRBV29-1	-	-	14	TRBJ2-5	TGCAGCGTTGCCCTGGGCGGGAACGGTGAGACCCAGTACTTC	CSVALGGNGETQYF
TRBV29-1	-	TRBD2	14	TRBJ2-1	TGCAGCGCCCTACTAGCGATGAATTACAATGAGCAGTTCTTC	CSALLAMNYNEQFF
TRBV11-2	once	-	18	TRBJ1-3	TGTGCCAGCAGCTTAGTGAGGACCGGGCCTAGCTCTGGAAACACCATATATTTT	CASSLVRTGPSSGNTIYF
TRBV30	-	TRBD1	13	TRBJ1-2	TGTGCCTGGAGAATACAGGGGACCTATGGCTACACCTTC	CAWRIQGTYGYTF
TRBV25-1	-	-	15	TRBJ2-7	TGTGCCAGCAGTGATCAGAAGGGACCATCCTACGAGCAGTACTTC	CASSDQKGPSYEQYF
TRBV4-3	-	-	16	TRBJ2-7	TGCGCCAGCAGCCAGGCTGGCATCGGGACTCCCTACGAGCAGTACTTC	CASSQAGIGTPYEQYF
TRBV25-1	-	TRBD1	14	TRBJ1-5	TGTGCCAGCAGTGATTGGACAGGGAATCAGCCCCAGCATTTT	CASSDWTGNQPQHF
TRBV6-5	-	TRBD1	14	TRBJ2-7	TGTGCCAGCACCTCCGGGACAGTTTCATACGAGCAGTACTTC	CASTSGTVSYEQYF
TRBV6-2/TRBV6-3	-	TRBD2	15	TRBJ2-1	TGTGCCAGCAGTTACTCGGCGACTAGCCGGATGGAGCAGTTCTTC	CASSYSATSRMEQFF
TRBV19	-	-	13	TRBJ2-4	TGTGCCAGTCCGGGGAGAGCCAAAAACATTCAGTACTTC	CASPGRAKNIQYF
TRBV15	-	-	13	TRBJ1-2	TGTGCCACCGGGGACGGGCGAGGCTATGGCTACACCTTC	CATGDGRGYGYTF
TRBV19	-	-	13	TRBJ2-7	TGTGCCAGTAAGGACGGGAACTCCTACGAGCAGTACTTC	CASKDGNSYEQYF
TRBV3-1/TRBV3-2	-	-	13	TRBJ2-5	TGTGCCAGCAGCTACCCCGACCGGGAGACCCAGTACTTC	CASSYPDRETQYF
TRBV25-1	-	TRBD1	16	TRBJ1-1	TGTGCCAGCAGTGAATACCCCACAGGGGGAGACACTGAAGCTTTCTTT	CASSEYPTGGDTEAFF
TRBV5-6	-	-	16	TRBJ2-6	TGTGCCAGCAGCTTGCAGGGGAGCTCTGGGGCCAACGTCCTGACTTTC	CASSLQGSSGANVLTF
TRBV6-1	-	-	16	TRBJ1-1	TGTGCCAGCAGTGAAAGAGTGGTAGGGCGGGACACTGAAGCTTTCTTT	CASSERVVGRDTEAFF
TRBV5-1	-	-	13	TRBJ2-7	TGCGCCAGCAGCACCAGCCTTTCCTACGAGCAGTACTTC	CASSTSLSYEQYF
TRBV7-9	-	-	12	TRBJ1-3	TGTGCCAGCAGCTTCCTAGGGGACACCATATATTTT	CASSFLGDTIYF
TRBV18	-	-	12	TRBJ2-1	TGTGCCAGCTCACCAGGAGCTGATGAGCAGTTCTTC	CASSPGADEQFF
TRBV7-9	-	-	16	TRBJ1-2	TGTGCCAGCAGCTTTACCAAACTGGGTTTTAACTATGGCTACACCTTC	CASSFTKLGFNYGYTF
TRBV5-8	-	-	16	TRBJ2-7	TGTGCCAGCACCCTACGGGTCGGTCCTTCCTCCTACGAGCAGTACTTC	CASTLRVGPSSYEQYF
TRBV5-1	-	-	15	TRBJ2-2	TGCGCCAGCAGCTCGCTGGTCGGTGTCACCGGGGAGCTGTTTTTT	CASSSLVGVTGELFF
TRBV28	-	TRBD2	14	TRBJ2-7	TGTGCCAGCACTAATAGGGCGGGAGCCGACGAGCAGTACTTC	CASTNRAGADEQYF
TRBV28	-	-	16	TRBJ1-5	TGTGCCAGCAGTTTTAGGCGCCTTCCCAGTAATCAGCCCCAGCATTTT	CASSFRRLPSNQPQHF
TRBV30	-	-	13	TRBJ2-7	TGTGCCTGGACCAGGGGCTTTTCCTACGAGCAGTACTTC	CAWTRGFSYEQYF
TRBV15	-	-	15	TRBJ1-4	TGTGCCACCAGCAGGCTCGGGACACTTAATGAAAAACTGTTTTTT	CATSRLGTLNEKLFF
TRBV6-1	-	-	11	TRBJ2-7	TGTGCCAGCAGCAAGGGCCACGAGCAGTACTTC	CASSKGHEQYF
TRBV7-9	-	-	15	TRBJ1-5	TGTGCCAGCAGCTTAGCTGGCCCCGAACCGCAGCCCCAGCATTTT	CASSLAGPEPQPQHF
TRBV2	-	TRBD2	15	TRBJ2-7	TGTGCCAGCAGACCCCTAGCGGGAGGGGTCGGAGAGCAGTACTTC	CASRPLAGGVGEQYF
TRBV5-4	-	-	16	TRBJ2-1	TGTGCCAGCAGTTATGCCCGGACTCGTATTTACAATGAGCAGTTCTTC	CASSYARTRIYNEQFF
TRBV2	-	TRBD1	13	TRBJ1-2	TGTGCCAGCAGCGGACAGGGGGCCGGGGGCTACACCTTC	CASSGQGAGGYTF
TRBV30	-	-	15	TRBJ2-2	TGTGCCTGGAGTGTACCCGGGACCTATACCGGGGAGCTGTTTTTT	CAWSVPGTYTGELFF
TRBV21-1	-	-	14	TRBJ1-4	TGTGCCAGCAGCAAAGGAGGAACTAATGAAAAACTGTTTTTT	CASSKGGTNEKLFF
TRBV6-5	-	TRBD1	15	TRBJ2-1	TGTGCCAGCAGTTACGAGACAGGGGCCTACAATGAGCAGTTCTTC	CASSYETGAYNEQFF
TRBV28	-	TRBD2	14	TRBJ2-3	TGTGCCAGCAGTTCCCCCCCACTAGCGGATACGCAGTATTTT	CASSSPPLADTQYF
TRBV7-2	-	-	15	TRBJ2-5	TGTGCTTCGACTTCCGCGGCGGGGGCCGGAGAGACCCAGTACTTC	CASTSAAGAGETQYF
TRBV14	-	-	14	TRBJ2-2	TGTGCCAGCAGCGAAGGAATGTTCCGCGGGGAGCTGTTTTTT	CASSEGMFRGELFF
TRBV9	-	TRBD1	15	TRBJ1-6	TGTGCCAGCAGCGCCAGTCCCGGGACAGGGTTACCCCTCCACTTT	CASSASPGTGLPLHF
TRBV5-1	-	TRBD2	15	TRBJ2-1	TGCGCCAGCAGCTCGGATGGGACTAGTCACGATGAGCAGTTCTTC	CASSSDGTSHDEQFF
TRBV4-3	-	-	15	TRBJ1-4	TGCGCCAGCAGCCAAGTTTGGGGCACTAATGAAAAACTGTTTTTT	CASSQVWGTNEKLFF
TRBV4-2	few	-	15	TRBJ1-5	TGTGCCAGCAGCCAAGATGGGCAGGGTAATCAGCCCCAGCATTTT	CASSQDGQGNQPQHF
TRBV12-3/TRBV12-4	-	-	13	TRBJ2-7	TGTGCCAGCAGGGCAGTGAACTCCTACGAGCAGTACTTC	CASRAVNSYEQYF
TRBV29-1	-	-	14	TRBJ1-2	TGCAGCGTAGCTCTGGCCACCCTGCCAACTGGCTACACCTTC	CSVALATLPTGYTF
TRBV10-3	-	TRBD1	19	TRBJ2-5	TGTGCCATCAGTGAGTCTCAGTTTGTCGGGACAGACCTTCGGGGGACCCAGTACTTC	CAISESQFVGTDLRGTQYF
TRBV7-2	-	-	14	TRBJ1-1	TGTGCCAGCAGCTTAGATCAGGGTCGGACTGAAGCTTTCTTT	CASSLDQGRTEAFF
TRBV5-4	-	TRBD2	15	TRBJ2-7	TGTGCCAGCAGCCACCTAGCGGGAGGAACGTACGAGCAGTACTTC	CASSHLAGGTYEQYF
TRBV27	-	-	13	TRBJ1-5	TGTGCCAGCAGTTTAAACATCAATCAGCCCCAGCATTTT	CASSLNINQPQHF
TRBV6-2/TRBV6-3	-	-	14	TRBJ2-5	TGTGCCAGCAGTTACTGGAAGAACCAAGAGACCCAGTACTTC	CASSYWKNQETQYF
TRBV7-2	-	TRBD2	16	TRBJ2-3	TGTGCCAGCAGCTTAGTGTCTAGCGGGACGACAAATACGCAGTATTTT	CASSLVSSGTTNTQYF
TRBV6-5	-	TRBD2	15	TRBJ2-1	TGTGCCAGCAGTCCGAGACTAGCGGGCAGATCTGAGCAGTTCTTC	CASSPRLAGRSEQFF
TRBV7-9	few	-	16	TRBJ2-5	TGTGCCAGCAGCTTAGGGGTTTCTTTGGGGCAAGAGACCCAGTACTTC	CASSLGVSLGQETQYF
TRBV2	-	TRBD1	13	TRBJ1-2	TGTGCCAGCAGCGGGACAGGGGGCTTTGGCTACACCTTC	CASSGTGGFGYTF
TRBV28	-	-	11	TRBJ1-1	TGTGCCAGCAGGTACCAGGGACGGGCTTTCTTT	CASRYQGRAFF
TRBV30	-	-	12	TRBJ1-5	TGTGCCTGGAACATGGGCAATCAGCCCCAGCATTTT	CAWNMGNQPQHF
TRBV7-9	many	-	18	TRBJ2-7	TGTGCCAGCAGCTCTCACACGGACAGTTTAGCGTCCCCCTACGAGCAGTACTTC	CASSSHTDSLASPYEQYF
TRBV1	-	-	12	TRBJ2-3	TGCACCAGCAGCCAAGATACAGATACGCAGTATTTT	CTSSQDTDTQYF